The T cell receptor (beta chain) under discussion was sequenced for a study of molecular identifiers for immune sequencing clone quantification. General study results and limits: Clones above 20 RNA copies contained over 97% of effector molecules but under 1% of naive ones.

From the PCR reads, TCRdb called clonotypes with MiXCR, one entry per CDR3 protein. Of 490,000 or so distinct CDR3 sequences in the sample, about 22% were seen once. Remarks on this clonotype: Its antigen remains unidentified.

The TCR originated in a human donor in good health. Some libraries in this study had Jurkat cell RNA spiked in. Sample: naive CD8+ T cells from blood, with Jurkat cell RNA spiked in. Subset noted: FACS-sorted CD8+CD4-CCR7+CD45RA+ naive T cells.

The CDR3 coding sequence is TGTGCCATCAGTGAGTCCAGAGACGCACGGCCCTACGAGCAGTACTTC. Translation gives CAISESRDARPYEQYF. V gene TRBV10-3 combines with J gene TRBJ2-7; no clear D gene. This CDR3 region has 16 residues. The ends were cut back, 0 bases at V and 2 bases at J, with 14 bases in the middle. The V gene's germline CDR1 is ENHRY and CDR2 SYGVKD.